Presented here are 3 T cell receptor beta chains from one specimen sequenced in a study of response to subunit inactivated influenza vaccine. Each CDR3 protein is one row after TCRdb ran MiXCR on the RT-PCR reads. The sample lists more than 700,000 distinct CDR3 sequences, about 20% occurring once. The specimen comprised PBMCs from blood, sampled about 5 days after vaccination. The receptors originated from a man over 45 who received an inactivated influenza vaccine.

This clonotype has a handful of counts. This chain connects TRBV10-1 to TRBJ2-4; D is uncertain. Per germline, CDR1 WNHNN and CDR2 SYGVQD (reference sequence). The CDR3 totals 15 residues. V dropped 4 bases and J dropped 3 bases, with 13 bases sitting between them. CDR3 region: CASSVPGLFKNIQYF. For the CDR3, the DNA is TGCGCCAGCAGTGTACCGGGTTTGTTCAAAAACATTCAGTACTTC.

DNA of the CDR3: TGCGCCAGCAAATGGACAGGCAGCACAGATACGCAGTATTTT. It yields the protein CASKWTGSTDTQYF. The gene calls are TRBV5-1 and TRBJ2-3, with TRBD1 matching 7 bases. Trimming removed 6 bases from V and 0 bases from J; junction bases left unmatched: 4. Germline CDR1 is SGHRS and CDR2 is YFSETQ. This CDR3 comprises 14 residues.

The genes are TRBV5-1 and TRBJ2-1; perhaps D is TRBD1 or TRBD2 (5 bases each). The CDR3 runs 12 residues. CDR1 and CDR2 (germline): SGHRS, YFSETQ. Trimming left V 1 base short and J 9 bases short, with 8 bases between. DNA of the CDR3: TGCGCCAGCAGCTTGTGGGGGAGTGAGCAGTTCTTC. This sequence encodes CASSLWGSEQFF.